A selection of T cell receptor beta chains follows, all from one sample in a study of T cells after yellow fever vaccination. TCRdb re-called the 5' RACE reads through MiXCR, storing one row per CDR3 protein. The sample has 100,000 to 150,000 distinct CDR3 sequences; around 7.4% are singletons. Sequences were derived from CD4+ T cells sorted from PBMCs, sampled less than 11 days after the first yellow fever vaccination. The receptors come from a man aged 18 to 35 who received the YFV17D yellow fever vaccine. Both conserved end residues are part of each CDR3. The D gene is left open where the match is weak. Some rows have no size entry. The others give once, few or many, or a class for an expanded clone.

v_gene,j_gene,abundance,d_gene,CDR3nt,CDR3aa
TRBV20-1,TRBJ1-6,many,TRBD1,TGCAGTGCCCGACAGGGGGCAAGCTCACCCCTCCACTTT,CSARQGASSPLHF
TRBV12-3/TRBV12-4,TRBJ2-6,.,.,TGTGCCAGCAGCCCCGGAGGGGGCTCTGGGGCCAACGTCCTGACTTTC,CASSPGGGSGANVLTF
TRBV7-2,TRBJ1-1,many,.,TGTGCCAGCAGCTTAGTGGCGGCTAACCAAGCTTTCTTT,CASSLVAANQAFF
TRBV5-1,TRBJ1-4,many,.,TGCGCCAGCAGCTCTTCCCCCGGCGAAAAACTGTTTTTT,CASSSSPGEKLFF
TRBV5-1,TRBJ1-4,many,.,TGCGCCAGCAGCTTGAGGGCAGGGCTATTGACTAATGAAAAACTGTTTTTT,CASSLRAGLLTNEKLFF
TRBV12-3/TRBV12-4,TRBJ2-1,many,.,TGTGCCAGCAGCTCCTTATACAATGAGCAGTTCTTC,CASSSLYNEQFF
TRBV7-2,TRBJ1-1,many,TRBD1,TGTGCCAGCAGCCCGGGACAGGGGAAGATCACTGAAGCTTTCTTT,CASSPGQGKITEAFF
TRBV7-2,TRBJ2-1,few,TRBD1,TGTGCCAGCAGCTCCTTTCCGACAGGGGCCTACAATGAGCAGTTCTTC,CASSSFPTGAYNEQFF
TRBV5-4,TRBJ1-1,few,.,TGTGCCAGCAGCTCACAACGGGATCTGAACACTCAAGCTTTCTTT,CASSSQRDLNTQAFF
TRBV5-1,TRBJ2-5,many,.,TGCGCCAGCAGCTTGGCCTCAGTGGGCAGGGGAGAGGAGACCCAGTACTTC,CASSLASVGRGEETQYF
TRBV6-2/TRBV6-3,TRBJ1-5,.,.,TGTGCCAGCGGTCAGGGTCAGCCCCAGCATTTT,CASGQGQPQHF
TRBV5-1,TRBJ1-2,.,.,TGCGCCAGCAGCCTGGGTCAGGGAGAAGGCTACACCTTC,CASSLGQGEGYTF
TRBV7-2,TRBJ1-3,many,.,TGTGCCAGCAGCCTCAGGGTCGGAACCATATATTTT,CASSLRVGTIYF
TRBV12-3/TRBV12-4,TRBJ1-5,many,TRBD1,TGTGCCAGCAGTTTCAGGGGGAGCAATCAGCCCCAGCATTTT,CASSFRGSNQPQHF
TRBV7-2,TRBJ1-5,many,.,TGTGCCAGCAGCTTAATGGTCGTCAATCAGCCCCAGCATTTT,CASSLMVVNQPQHF
TRBV3-1,TRBJ1-1,many,.,TGTGCCAGTCGGGGGGCGCCGGGGATTGAAGCTTTCTTT,CASRGAPGIEAFF
TRBV3-1,TRBJ2-1,many,.,TGTGCCAGCAGCCAAGATGCAGGCCCCTACAATGAGCAGTTCTTC,CASSQDAGPYNEQFF
TRBV29-1,TRBJ1-4,many,TRBD1,TGCAGCGTTGAATCGACAGGGGAGATTGAAAAACTGTTTTTT,CSVESTGEIEKLFF
TRBV27,TRBJ2-5,many,TRBD2,TGTGCCAGCAGTGGTCGAGGACTAGCGGTTTTTGATAAAGAGACCCAGTACTTC,CASSGRGLAVFDKETQYF
TRBV7-2,TRBJ2-5,many,.,TGTGCCAGCAGACGGGACAACCAAGAGACCCAGTACTTC,CASRRDNQETQYF
TRBV20-1,TRBJ2-2,many,.,TGCAGTGCTAGCGGGGGCCGGGGGGCCGGGGAGCTGTTTTTT,CSASGGRGAGELFF
TRBV5-1,TRBJ2-1,many,.,TGCGCCAGCAGCTTGGCTTTAGCGGAATACAATGAGCAGTTCTTC,CASSLALAEYNEQFF
TRBV5-1,TRBJ1-1,many,.,TGCGCCAGCAGCTTGGAGAGCTACACTGAAGCTTTCTTT,CASSLESYTEAFF
TRBV4-2,TRBJ2-5,many,TRBD2,TGTGCCAGCAGCCCGGGACTAGGGTCCTCACGGATCCAAGAGACCCAGTACTTC,CASSPGLGSSRIQETQYF
TRBV6-1,TRBJ2-3,many,.,TGTGCCAGCCAACTCGGGAGCCCTTCAGATACGCAGTATTTT,CASQLGSPSDTQYF
TRBV27,TRBJ1-3,many,.,TGTGCCAGCAGTACATCCGGGACTCTCCTAAACACCATATATTTT,CASSTSGTLLNTIYF
TRBV7-9,TRBJ2-7,many,TRBD1,TGTGCCAGCAGCACCGTACAGGGGGCAGAGGAGCAGTACTTC,CASSTVQGAEEQYF
TRBV7-2,TRBJ1-6,many,.,TGTGCCAGCAGCTTAGGCTCCGGGACTACTTCACCCCTCCACTTT,CASSLGSGTTSPLHF
TRBV3-1,TRBJ1-1,many,.,TGTGCCAGCCGTATTGGACGGAACACTGAAGCTTTCTTT,CASRIGRNTEAFF
TRBV7-2,TRBJ1-1,many,.,TGTGCCAGCAGCTTTACGGACAGCAGGGCAGCTTTCTTT,CASSFTDSRAAFF
TRBV12-3/TRBV12-4,TRBJ2-2,.,.,TGTGCCAGCAGTGCACTAGGGGGCACCGGGGAGCTGTTTTTT,CASSALGGTGELFF
TRBV20-1,TRBJ1-3,many,.,TGCAGTGCTAGCGGTGCCTCAGGAAGCTCTGGAAACACCATATATTTT,CSASGASGSSGNTIYF
TRBV12-3/TRBV12-4,TRBJ2-5,many,TRBD2,TGTGCCAGCAGTTCGCGACTAGCGGGGAAGACCCAGTACTTC,CASSSRLAGKTQYF
TRBV20-1,TRBJ1-5,.,.,TGCAGTGCCTGGGCAGGGGCTAGCAAGCAGCCCCAGCATTTT,CSAWAGASKQPQHF
TRBV5-1,TRBJ1-2,.,.,TGCGCCAGCAGCTTGGCCGTGGGTCCGGATAACTATGGCTACACCTTC,CASSLAVGPDNYGYTF
TRBV20-1,TRBJ1-5,few,.,TGCAGCGCAGGAGGGTGGAGCAATCAGCCCCAGCATTTT,CSAGGWSNQPQHF
TRBV5-4,TRBJ1-6,.,.,TGTGCCAGCAGCAAGGAGACCACGACGGGATCCCTCCACTTT,CASSKETTTGSLHF
TRBV5-1,TRBJ1-1,many,.,TGCGCCAGCAGCTTGGGGCCTCAGGGCGACAACACTGAAGCTTTCTTT,CASSLGPQGDNTEAFF
TRBV6-6,TRBJ1-2,many,.,TGTGCCGGAACGAAGGGGTCTTCGGACTACACCTTC,CAGTKGSSDYTF
TRBV20-1,TRBJ1-4,once,.,TGCTGTGCTAGAGGTCTTGAGTCCCCTGCAGCTAATGAAAAACTGTTTTTT,CCARGLESPAANEKLFF
TRBV12-3/TRBV12-4,TRBJ1-2,many,.,TGTGCCAGCAGTGCCCCCATTGGGGGTAACTATGGCTACACCTTC,CASSAPIGGNYGYTF
TRBV20-1,TRBJ2-1,many,.,TGCAGTGCTGCGTGGCTCCTCAACAATGAGCAGTTCTTC,CSAAWLLNNEQFF
TRBV20-1,TRBJ2-7,few,TRBD1,TGCAGTGCTGTGGGGGGACAGGGGTTAGAACAGTACTTC,CSAVGGQGLEQYF
TRBV5-1,TRBJ1-1,.,.,TGCGCCAGCAGCTCGGGACTGAGGAACACTGAAGCTTTCTTT,CASSSGLRNTEAFF
TRBV10-3,TRBJ1-4,many,.,TGTGCCACCAGGGGCACCGGAGATGAAAAACTGTTTTTT,CATRGTGDEKLFF
TRBV24-1,TRBJ2-3,.,.,TGTGCCACCAGTGATTTTGGTCCAGATACGCAGTATTTT,CATSDFGPDTQYF
TRBV19,TRBJ2-1,many,.,TGTGCCAGTGGACCCCCCCGCGGCCGATCCTACAATGAGCAGTTCTTC,CASGPPRGRSYNEQFF
TRBV6-1,TRBJ2-1,many,TRBD2,TGTGCCAGCGCCCCTCTAGCGGGGGGGCCGGTTGAGCAGTTCTTC,CASAPLAGGPVEQFF
TRBV18,TRBJ1-1,few,.,TGTGCCAGCTCACCAATCGGAGCTGAAGCTTTCTTT,CASSPIGAEAFF
TRBV14,TRBJ1-1,many,.,TGTGCCAGCAGCGGTACAGGCCTCCGTGCTTTCTTT,CASSGTGLRAFF
TRBV7-2,TRBJ2-6,many,TRBD2,TGTGCCAGCAGCTCATGGGAGGGAACTGGGGCCAACGTCCTGACTTTC,CASSSWEGTGANVLTF
TRBV7-6,TRBJ1-1,many,TRBD1,TGTGCCAGCAGCTCAACACAGGGGTACACTGAAGCTTTCTTT,CASSSTQGYTEAFF
TRBV5-1,TRBJ2-5,many,TRBD2,TGCGCCAGCAGTCGCGGTAACTCGGGGGGAATGGAGACCCAGTACTTC,CASSRGNSGGMETQYF
TRBV12-3/TRBV12-4,TRBJ2-1,.,TRBD2,TGTGCCATCAGTAGCATAGCGGGGGTCCTAAGCTCCTACAATGAGCAGTTCTTC,CAISSIAGVLSSYNEQFF
TRBV4-3,TRBJ2-7,once,TRBD1,TGCGCCAGCAGCCAACTGACAGGGGGGATCCACGAGCAGTACTTC,CASSQLTGGIHEQYF
TRBV9,TRBJ2-3,many,.,TGTGCCAGCAGCGTAGATGGGACATATAGCACAGATACGCAGTATTTT,CASSVDGTYSTDTQYF
TRBV20-1,TRBJ2-1,many,.,TGCAGTGCTAGACGGGGGAAATCGTCCTACAATGAGCAGTTCTTC,CSARRGKSSYNEQFF
TRBV6-1,TRBJ1-5,many,.,TGTGCCAGCACCAACGGGGGGCAGCCCCAGCATTTT,CASTNGGQPQHF